This TCR beta chain was captured by sequencing in a study of persistence of HIV-infected CD4 T cells. Findings of the study overall: Compared with CD3/CD28-stimulated cells, CMV- and Gag-responding cells showed lower TCRbeta richness.

Cells were stimulated with overlapping HIV-1 Gag 15-mer peptides. Memory cells lacking CD40L and CD69 with high CD45RO were sorted. PBMCs were depleted of CD8+ T cells before stimulation. The libraries were made with immunoSEQ version 4 in survey mode. Clones were sequenced by immunoSEQ multiplex PCR, and TCRdb holds only the in-frame ones, with some missing. This table has about 40,000 clones, about four fifths appearing once. Germline V gene data show CDR1 as LGHNA and CDR2 as YNFKEQ. The CDR3 has 13 residues. V dropped 3 bases and J dropped 4 bases, with 10 bases sitting between them. As to this clone: Its antigen is not identified.

The origin of this receptor is an adult man with HIV who was CMV-seropositive. V is TRBV4-2 and J is TRBJ2-7; D is ambiguous. The sample was CD4+ T cells sorted from PBMCs after 18-hour stimulation, taken from a patient who received antiretroviral therapy. The CDR3 loop is CASSHLRGYEQYF. CDR3 DNA: TGTGCCAGCAGCCACCTCCGCGGATACGAGCAGTACTTC.